The source of this TCR beta chain is a study of blood T cell repertoires in COVID-19. Study information: Acute and convalescent COVID-19 specimens originated in the United States, Italy and Spain.

The table came from immunoSEQ multiplex PCR; TCRdb's copy has only in-frame clones and leaves some out. This sample has approximately 100,000 clones, with around nine tenths found just once. This CDR3 comprises 17 residues. Per germline, CDR1 KGHSH and CDR2 LQKENI. J gave up 4 bases and V 2 bases, and 8 bases lay outside the gene matches. The chain joins TRBV18 to TRBJ2-6, with 7 nucleotides matching TRBD1. Specimen: peripheral blood. The TCR sequence derives from a human donor in a cohort sampled during active COVID-19. The CDR3 bases are TGTGCCAGCTCACCAAGGGGGCCCGATGCAGGGGCCAACGTCCTGACTTTC. As protein: CASSPRGPDAGANVLTF.